This T cell receptor (beta chain) came from a study of blood T cells in healthy people across ages. Researchers isolated at least 6 million PBMCs per sample. This clonotype appeared a few times. The use of a sample-barcoded 5' primer and a J-beta primer mix characterized a second PCR of about 6 to 12 cycles. TCRdb fed the 5' RACE reads into MiXCR, producing one record per CDR3 protein. The table records some 1.8 million distinct CDR3 sequences, about 39% of them present only once. Germline CDR1 is DFQATT and CDR2 is SNEGSKA (reference sequence). V gave up 6 bases and J gave up 2 bases, with 10 bases separating them. The CDR3 is 13 amino acids.

The receptor comes from a human donor in good health. The sequencing input was blood. The rearrangement uses TRBV20-1 and TRBJ1-4; a possible D gene is TRBD1 (5 bases). CDR3 in DNA: TGCAGTGCCCAGACAGACACTAATGAAAAACTGTTTTTT. It yields the protein CSAQTDTNEKLFF.